The next 27 T cell receptor beta chains were all read from a single sample in a study of blood T cell repertoires in COVID-19. Method: immunoSEQ multiplex PCR; TCRdb's copy keeps in-frame clones and lacks some. This table has 46,000 or so clones, approximately 89% appearing once. Sequenced: peripheral blood. These receptors were obtained from a man in his forties or fifties with acute or convalescent COVID-19.

This clone was seen a single time. V and J are TRBV27 and TRBJ2-7; D call uncertain. The CDR3 consists of 14 residues. V was cut by 7 bases and J by 3 bases, with 16 bases left in between. From germline, CDR1 is MNHEY and CDR2 SMNVEV (reference sequence). The DNA for the CDR3 is TGTGCCAGCAAAAACGAGTACGAAAGCTACGAGCAGTACTTC. Amino acids: CASKNEYESYEQYF.

The genes are TRBV6-2 or TRBV6-3 and TRBJ1-5; 7 nucleotides line up with TRBD1. The CDR3 is made up of 14 amino acids. The germline gives CDR1 MNHEY, CDR2 SVGEGT. V was pared by 4 bases and J by 11 bases, with 11 bases of the junction left unmatched. The CDR3 DNA sequence: TGTGCCAGCAGTTTACCGGAGCCGGACAGGACCCAGCATTTT. The encoded protein is CASSLPEPDRTQHF.

In its sample, this clone was seen once. V and J are TRBV11-3 and TRBJ2-5, with D perhaps TRBD2 (5 bases). Looked up from germline, CDR1 is SGHNT and CDR2 is YENEEA. Trimming shortened V by 4 bases and J by 4 bases, and 13 bases separated the two germline ends. The CDR3 length is 14 residues. In DNA, the CDR3 is TGTGCCAGCAGCTCGGGATCTACGGGAGAGACCCAGTACTTC. Translation gives CASSSGSTGETQYF. The full variable domain, in which reference TRBV11-3 and TRBJ2-5 provide the parts outside the CDR3, is EAGVVQSPRYKIIEKKQPVAFWCNPISGHNTLYWYLQNLGQGPELLIRYENEEAVDDSQLPKDRFSAERLKGVDSTLKIQPAELGDSAVYLCASSSGSTGETQYFGPGTRLLVL.

The chain carries TRBV28 and TRBJ2-1, with D maybe TRBD2 (6 bases). Trimming left V 5 bases short and J 6 bases short, with 23 bases between. From germline, CDR1 is MDHEN and CDR2 SYDVKM. This CDR3 is 17 amino acids long. Here the CDR3 reads CASSPSPLLAPSNEQFF. DNA for the CDR3: TGTGCCAGCAGTCCTTCCCCTCTGCTAGCGCCCAGCAATGAGCAGTTCTTC.

This rearrangement joins TRBV12-5 to TRBJ1-1, with TRBD1 as a possible D gene (6 bases). This CDR3 has 14 residues. V lost 1 base to trimming and J lost 1 base, with 7 bases between them. CDR1 LGHNT and CDR2 FRNRAP come from the germline V gene. DNA of the CDR3: TGTGCTAGTGGTTTGGAAGGGGGGAACACTGAAGCTTTCTTT. Amino acids: CASGLEGGNTEAFF.

The chain combines TRBV5-6 with TRBJ1-2; tentative D call: TRBD1 (6 bases). This CDR3 is built from 15 residues. Germline assignment: CDR1 SGHDT and CDR2 YYEEEE. V lost 2 bases, J lost 8 bases, and 19 bases lay in between. The CDR3 DNA sequence: TGTGCCAGCAGCTTTACAGGGATAGTATTGAGCGGCTACACCTTC. This translates into CASSFTGIVLSGYTF.

The gene calls are TRBV11-3 and TRBJ2-5; perhaps TRBD1 as D (5 bases). CDR1 is SGHNT and CDR2 is YENEEA in the germline V gene. This CDR3 spans 12 amino acids. The V end was cut by 5 bases, the J end by 5 bases, with 9 bases between. The CDR3 here is CASSAPGETQYF. The CDR3, as DNA: TGTGCCAGCAGCGCCCCAGGGGAGACCCAGTACTTC.

The J gene is TRBJ2-1, the V gene TRBV7-3; 8 bases map to TRBD2. The CDR3 extends over 15 amino acids. The germline CDR1 and CDR2 sequences are SGHTA and FQGTGA. With 4 bases clipped from V and 5 bases from J, the junction kept 7 bases outside the gene matches. The CDR3 sequence is CASSSDGGDHNEQFF. The CDR3 DNA reads as TGTGCCAGCAGCTCGGACGGGGGGGATCACAATGAGCAGTTCTTC.

The rearrangement joins TRBV19 to TRBJ2-7, with 7 bases matching TRBD1. The CDR3 is 15 amino acids. Germline V gives CDR1 LNHDA, CDR2 SQIVND (reference sequence). V was clipped by 6 bases and J by 2 bases; unmatched bases: 10. CDR3 residues: CASRAQGFLPYEQYF. Here the CDR3 DNA reads TGTGCCAGTAGAGCACAGGGGTTCCTACCCTACGAGCAGTACTTC.

This chain links TRBV19 with TRBJ2-3; possibly TRBD1 for D (5 bases). Per the germline V gene, CDR1 is LNHDA and CDR2 is SQIVND (reference sequence). The CDR3 extends over 14 amino acids. The V and J ends lost 2 bases and 3 bases respectively, with 9 bases between them. CDR3 DNA: TGTGCCAGTAGTATACAGGGTACGACAGATACGCAGTATTTT. Protein product: CASSIQGTTDTQYF.

The rearrangement joins TRBV7-9 to TRBJ1-1; 10 bases are a match to TRBD1. V gave up 5 bases and J gave up 11 bases; unmatched junction bases: 5. The CDR3 extends over 12 amino acids. Germline V gene sequence: CDR1 SEHNR, CDR2 FQNEAQ (reference sequence). The CDR3 region is CASSRQGAAAFF. In DNA, the CDR3 is TGTGCCAGCAGCCGACAGGGGGCGGCGGCTTTCTTT.

The rearrangement links TRBV4-1 to TRBJ2-1; 7 bases are shared with TRBD1. CDR3 length: 16 residues. J gave up 2 bases and V 1 base, and 5 bases lay outside the gene matches. The germline gives CDR1 MGHRA, CDR2 YSYEKL. CDR3 coding DNA: TGCGCCAGCAGCCAAGGACAGGGTCGGACCTACAATGAGCAGTTCTTC. Protein: CASSQGQGRTYNEQFF.

This rearrangement joins TRBV21-1 to TRBJ2-5; the table's D gene call, TRBD2, was not cross checked with the DNA. TRBV21-1 is listed as a pseudogene. This CDR3 contains 18 residues. CDR3 region: CASSKARRGPSPQETQYF. Written as DNA, the CDR3 is TGTGCCAGCAGCAAAGCGCGGAGGGGTCCGAGCCCTCAAGAGACCCAGTACTTC.

The chain is built from TRBV12-5 and TRBJ1-2; tentatively, D is TRBD1 (6 bases). Germline values: CDR1 LGHNT, CDR2 FRNRAP. The germline V and J ends were trimmed by 3 bases and 8 bases, with 25 bases remaining between them. The CDR3 runs 17 residues. As DNA, the CDR3 is TGTGCTAGTGGTTTTGAAGGCGTTGGGGGGGCTCTAGGAGGCTACACCTTC. Translation gives CASGFEGVGGALGGYTF.

The chain joins TRBV6-5 to TRBJ2-1; TRBD2 matches at 7 bases. Germline V gene data show CDR1 as MNHEY and CDR2 as SVGAGI. V lost 6 bases, J lost 8 bases, and 13 bases stayed unmatched. The CDR3 consists of 15 residues. The CDR3 reads CASSVGGGRIHEQFF. The DNA for the CDR3 is TGTGCCAGCAGCGTCGGAGGCGGGAGAATACATGAGCAGTTCTTC.

The genes are TRBV11-2 and TRBJ1-1; TRBD1 agrees at 8 bases. This CDR3 contains 15 residues. V was pared by 5 bases and J by 6 bases, with 11 bases of the junction left unmatched. CDR1 SGHAT and CDR2 FQNNGV come from the germline V gene. The CDR3 region is CASSPYLDRGPEAFF. In DNA form, the CDR3 reads TGTGCCAGCAGCCCCTACCTTGACAGGGGTCCTGAAGCTTTCTTT.

This sequence joins TRBV6-1 and TRBJ2-6; no reliable D call. The V gene lost 2 bases and the J gene lost 4 bases, with 6 bases spanning the gap. Germline V gene lookup returns CDR1 MNHNS and CDR2 SASEGT. This CDR3 comprises 14 residues. This CDR3 is CASSEYGGANVLTF. CDR3 nucleotide sequence: TGTGCCAGCAGTGAATACGGGGGGGCCAACGTCCTGACTTTC.

This clone appeared once. The rearrangement joins TRBV11-2 to TRBJ2-1; D gene ambiguous. The V end lost 0 bases, the J end lost 3 bases, and 3 bases lay between the germline ends. There are 13 residues in the CDR3. Germline lookup yields CDR1 SGHAT and CDR2 FQNNGV. The CDR3 DNA reads as TGTGCCAGCAGCTTAGAGAGCTACAATGAGCAGTTCTTC. Amino acid sequence: CASSLESYNEQFF.

The chain links TRBV11-1 to TRBJ2-7, with D possibly matching TRBD1 (8 bases). This CDR3 comprises 15 residues. Germline CDR1 reads SGHAT; CDR2 reads FQDESV (reference sequence). The V gene lost 1 base and the J gene lost 2 bases, with 12 bases spanning the gap. CDR3 sequence reads: CASSLEQGGTYEQYF. The CDR3 DNA reads TGTGCCAGCAGCTTAGAACAGGGGGGGACCTACGAGCAGTACTTC.

This chain uses TRBV12-3 or TRBV12-4 with TRBJ2-5; maybe TRBD2 (5 bases). This CDR3 contains 13 residues. V was shortened by 5 bases and J by 0 bases, with 7 bases between the two germline ends. CDR3: CASSRDYQETQYF. Here the CDR3 DNA reads TGTGCCAGCAGTCGGGATTACCAAGAGACCCAGTACTTC.

This sequence joins TRBV12-5 and TRBJ1-2; 8 positions agree with TRBD1. V trimming: 0 bases; J trimming: 4 bases; junction bases outside the gene matches: 10. The CDR3 covers 17 residues. Germline V gene lookup returns CDR1 LGHNT and CDR2 FRNRAP. CDR3 residues: CASGLVQDRGVIYGYTF. DNA for the CDR3: TGTGCTAGTGGTTTGGTACAAGACAGGGGCGTAATCTATGGCTACACCTTC.

This clone was picked up one time. The genes are TRBV6-6 and TRBJ2-7, with TRBD2 as a possible D gene (6 bases). The germline gives CDR1 MNHNY, CDR2 SVGAGI (reference sequence). V lost 7 bases and J 0 bases, leaving 13 bases between the germline ends. The CDR3 loop spans 14 amino acids. CDR3 coding DNA: TGTGCCAGCACCACAGCTAGCGCCTCCTACGAGCAGTACTTC. Its protein is CASTTASASYEQYF.

This clone was seen only once. The V and J genes are TRBV18 and TRBJ2-1, with D possibly being TRBD2 (6 bases). V was pared by 6 bases and J by 6 bases, with 33 bases between. The CDR3 is 20 amino acids. Germline CDR1 is KGHSH and CDR2 is LQKENI. The CDR3 protein is CASSPALPTGVRGMVNEQFF. CDR3 nucleotides: TGTGCCAGCTCGCCTGCATTACCCACGGGGGTTCGGGGAATGGTCAATGAGCAGTTCTTC.

The chain recombines TRBV13 with TRBJ2-2; 14 bases are shared with TRBD2. The trim removed 5 bases at V and 7 bases at J, leaving 12 bases unmatched. The CDR3 is 18 residues long. Germline V gene data show CDR1 as PRHDT and CDR2 as FYEKMQ (reference sequence). In nucleotides, the CDR3 is TGTGCCAGCAGCCCCCGTCGACTAGCGGGGGGGCCTTTCGGGGAGCTGTTTTTT. As protein: CASSPRRLAGGPFGELFF. The entire variable domain, with the rest obtained from reference TRBV13 and TRBJ2-2, is as follows: AAGVIQSPRHLIKEKRETATLKCYPIPRHDTVYWYQQGPGQDPQFLISFYEKMQSDKGSIPDRFSAQQFSDYHSELNMSSLELGDSALYFCASSPRRLAGGPFGELFFGEGSRLTVL.

The chain joins TRBV4-2 to TRBJ1-2, with 9 bases identical to TRBD1. The CDR3 is 18 amino acids. Germline CDR1 is LGHNA and CDR2 is YNFKEQ. V trimming: 3 bases; J trimming: 7 bases; junction bases outside the gene matches: 18. This chain's CDR3 is CASSQDHRGPSARGGYTF. CDR3 DNA sequence: TGTGCCAGCAGCCAGGACCACAGGGGGCCGTCCGCCCGGGGTGGCTACACCTTC.

This clone showed up just once. V usage is TRBV24-1 and J usage is TRBJ1-1, with 10 bases fitting TRBD1. The CDR3 totals 15 residues. CDR1 is KGHDR and CDR2 is SFDVKD in the germline V gene. V was clipped by 7 bases and J by 5 bases; unmatched bases: 9. CDR3 coding DNA: TGTGCCACCAGAGGGACAGGGGTCGATGGGACTGAAGCTTTCTTT. It codes for CATRGTGVDGTEAFF.

The V call is TRBV2, the J call TRBJ2-3; 8 bases agree with TRBD2. After removal of 5 bases from V and 5 bases from J, the junction contained 18 bases not matched to a gene. CDR3 length: 18 residues. In germline, CDR1 is SNHLY, CDR2 FYNNEI. CDR3 sequence (DNA): TGTGCCAGCAGTTACGGACTAGCCCCTAGCGGATTGGGAGATACGCAGTATTTT. This sequence encodes CASSYGLAPSGLGDTQYF.